The rows below give T cell receptor beta chains drawn from one sample of a study of blood T cell repertoires in COVID-19. Method: immunoSEQ multiplex PCR; TCRdb's copy keeps in-frame clones and lacks some. The table records 150,000 to 200,000 clones, roughly four fifths of them present only once. Sequences were obtained from PBMCs or T cells enriched from blood (not recorded which). These receptor sequences come from a man aged 45-65 years who had recovered from COVID-19. CDR3s include the opening cysteine and the closing phenylalanine or tryptophan. The order of the fields is D gene, clone size, J gene, CDR3 length, V gene, CDR3 DNA, CDR3 protein. D genes are given only for firm matches. A row's size may be missing; if present it is once, few, many or a size class.

>TRBD1|NA|TRBJ1-1|15|TRBV6-2/TRBV6-3
TGTGCCAGCAGTTACCTCAGGGGGCGGGCGGCTGAAGCTTTCTTT
CASSYLRGRAAEAFF
>TRBD1|NA|TRBJ1-4|14|TRBV7-9
TGTGCCAGCAGTCCACAGGGGGCGCTTGAAAAACTGTTTTTT
CASSPQGALEKLFF
>NA|NA|TRBJ2-2|12|TRBV9
TGTGCCAGCAGAGGGGGTAGCGGGGAGCTGTTTTTT
CASRGGSGELFF
>TRBD1|once|TRBJ1-6|15|TRBV7-2
TGTGCCAGCAGCTTAGAGGGACAGAATAATTCACCCCTCCACTTT
CASSLEGQNNSPLHF
>TRBD1|NA|TRBJ1-4|14|TRBV7-9
TGTGCCAGCAGCTCAGGGACAGGGAGGGCTGAACTGTTTTTT
CASSSGTGRAELFF
>NA|NA|TRBJ2-1|13|TRBV19
TGTGCCACCAACAGGGGGGGCTTCAATGAGCAGTTCTTC
CATNRGGFNEQFF
>NA|once|TRBJ2-1|12|TRBV7-9
TGTGCCAGCAGCACCCCGCCGCGTGAGCAGTTCTTC
CASSTPPREQFF
>NA|NA|TRBJ2-1|16|TRBV27
TGTGCCAGCAGTTTAAGGGACAAAAATCTCTACAATGAGCAGTTCTTC
CASSLRDKNLYNEQFF
>NA|NA|TRBJ2-7|15|TRBV9
TGTGCCAGCAGCCCACTACAGGGAGCCTCCTACGAGCAGTACTTC
CASSPLQGASYEQYF
>NA|NA|TRBJ1-4|15|TRBV5-1
TGCGCCAGCAGCCCCGACAGGCTAGGAGCTGAAAAACTGTTTTTT
CASSPDRLGAEKLFF
>NA|NA|TRBJ1-6|14|TRBV11-2
TGTGCCAGCAGCCCGGAGTTCCGGGGTTCACCCCTCCACTTT
CASSPEFRGSPLHF
>NA|NA|TRBJ2-5|11|TRBV10-3
TGTGCCTCAGGGGGGCCGGAGACCCAGTACTTC
CASGGPETQYF
>NA|NA|TRBJ1-5|16|TRBV4-2
TGTGCCAGCAGCCTTTCGGGCGCGGGAGGGGATCAGCCCCAGCATTTT
CASSLSGAGGDQPQHF
>TRBD1|NA|TRBJ1-2|13|TRBV5-1
TGCGCCAGCAGCTCAACAGGGGGAGGAGGCTACACCTTC
CASSSTGGGGYTF
>TRBD1|NA|TRBJ2-3|16|TRBV9
TGTGCCAGCAGCCCGACCGACAGGGAAGACACAGATACGCAGTATTTT
CASSPTDREDTDTQYF
>NA|once|TRBJ2-1|15|TRBV28
TGTGCCAGCAGTTTAGGGGGGACCCTCACGAATGAGCAGTTCTTC
CASSLGGTLTNEQFF
>TRBD1|NA|TRBJ1-2|16|TRBV27
TGTGCCAGCAGGGGTAGGGGGCATTATCCGGACTATGGCTACACCTTC
CASRGRGHYPDYGYTF
>NA|NA|TRBJ1-1|15|TRBV7-9
TGTGCCAGCAGCTTACTGAGGGGAGGCGGCACTGAAGCTTTCTTT
CASSLLRGGGTEAFF
>NA|few|TRBJ1-3|14|TRBV3-1/TRBV3-2
TGTGCCAGCAGCTCCCAGTTCTCTGGAAACACCATATATTTT
CASSSQFSGNTIYF
>NA|NA|TRBJ2-7|13|TRBV21-1
TGTGCCAGCAGCAAAGACAGGGCCCACGAGCAGTACTTC
CASSKDRAHEQYF
>NA|NA|TRBJ1-2|14|TRBV5-5
TGTGCCAGCAGCTTGGACACAGGGAACTATGGCTACACCTTC
CASSLDTGNYGYTF
>TRBD2|once|TRBJ2-1|17|TRBV2
TGTGCCAGCAGTGAGAACAGGGGACTAGCGGGACACAATGAGCAGTTCTTC
CASSENRGLAGHNEQFF
>TRBD1|once|TRBJ2-3|15|TRBV5-4
TGTGCCAGCAGCCCCGGACAGGGGGTAAAAGATACGCAGTATTTT
CASSPGQGVKDTQYF
>TRBD1|NA|TRBJ2-7|16|TRBV7-6
TGTGCCAGCAGCCATAGTCGTGGGACAGCGAACTACGAGCAGTACTTC
CASSHSRGTANYEQYF
>TRBD2|NA|TRBJ2-3|17|TRBV7-2
TGTGCCAGCAGCTTAGCGGGGACTAGCGGGCCTCGGGATACGCAGTATTTT
CASSLAGTSGPRDTQYF
>NA|NA|TRBJ1-6|15|TRBV28
TGTGCCAGCAGTTCCCCAACCAGGTCGGCTTCACCCCTCCACTTT
CASSSPTRSASPLHF
>TRBD1|NA|TRBJ2-1|12|TRBV19
TGTGCCGGATCGACAGGGCAGCTTGAGCAGTTCTTC
CAGSTGQLEQFF
>NA|NA|TRBJ2-1|13|TRBV5-1
TGCGCCAGCAGCCTAGACTACGGGGATGAGCAGTTCTTC
CASSLDYGDEQFF
>NA|NA|TRBJ2-2|12|TRBV10-1
TGCGCCAGCAGTGAGACTTCCGGGGAGCTGTTTTTT
CASSETSGELFF
>NA|few|TRBJ2-7|12|TRBV2
TGTGCCAGCAGTGAAAGGGGCTACGAGCAGTACTTC
CASSERGYEQYF
>NA|NA|TRBJ1-1|12|TRBV19
TGTGCCAGTAGTATCCTGGGAGCTGAAGCTTTCTTT
CASSILGAEAFF
>NA|once|TRBJ2-7|15|TRBV6-1
TGTGCCAGCAGTGAAGCGCCGGGAAAGTCCTACGAGCAGTACTTC
CASSEAPGKSYEQYF
>TRBD1|few|TRBJ2-5|13|TRBV5-1
TGCGCCAGCAGCTACCAGGGGGCTGAGACCCAGTACTTC
CASSYQGAETQYF
>TRBD1|once|TRBJ2-4|18|TRBV4-1
TGCGCCAGCAGCCAAAGACCAGGACAGGCCTTAGCCAAAAACATTCAGTACTTC
CASSQRPGQALAKNIQYF
>TRBD1|NA|TRBJ1-1|15|TRBV5-6
TGTGCCAGCAGCCTCCCGACAGGGAGGAACACTGAAGCTTTCTTT
CASSLPTGRNTEAFF
>NA|NA|TRBJ2-1|17|TRBV7-9
TGTGCCAGCAGCTTAGAGGGGGCGGGGTTCTCCTACAATGAGCAGTTCTTC
CASSLEGAGFSYNEQFF
>NA|NA|TRBJ2-7|14|TRBV28
TGTGCCAGCAGACAGGGTGGAGACTCCTACGAGCAGTACTTC
CASRQGGDSYEQYF
>TRBD1|NA|TRBJ2-2|14|TRBV4-2
TGTGCCAGCAGCCATCGACAGGGCACCGGGGAGCTGTTTTTT
CASSHRQGTGELFF
>TRBD1|NA|TRBJ2-2|16|TRBV27
TGTGCCAGCAGGAAACCGGGACAGGGGGCGTACGGGGAGCTGTTTTTT
CASRKPGQGAYGELFF
>TRBD2|NA|TRBJ2-3|16|TRBV4-1
TGCGCCAGCAGCCAAGAACTAGCGGGGAGCACAGATACGCAGTATTTT
CASSQELAGSTDTQYF
>TRBD1|NA|TRBJ1-2|16|TRBV27
TGTGCCAGCACCTCAGGGACAGGGGGCAGGGGCTATGGCTACACCTTC
CASTSGTGGRGYGYTF
>NA|NA|TRBJ1-5|13|TRBV7-2
TGTGCCAGCAGCTTAGCGCTAAGTCAGCCCCAGCATTTT
CASSLALSQPQHF
>NA|NA|TRBJ1-1|15|TRBV19
TGTGCCAGTAGTACCACAGGGATCTTGAACACTGAAGCTTTCTTT
CASSTTGILNTEAFF
>TRBD1|NA|TRBJ1-6|13|TRBV5-5
TGTGCCAGCAGCTTTGACAGGGTTTCACCCCTCCACTTT
CASSFDRVSPLHF
>NA|NA|TRBJ2-3|16|TRBV29-1
TGCAGCGTTGAAGAAGGGCAGGGTAAGGTTTTAGATACGCAGTATTTT
CSVEEGQGKVLDTQYF
>NA|once|TRBJ1-2|13|TRBV2
TGTGCCAGCAGGACAGTGGGTACGGGCGGCTACACCTTC
CASRTVGTGGYTF
>TRBD2|NA|TRBJ2-3|15|TRBV9
TGTGCCAGCAGCGCCACTAGCGGGGGGGCCTATACGCAGTATTTT
CASSATSGGAYTQYF
>TRBD1|NA|TRBJ2-3|17|TRBV25-1
TGTGCCAGCACTGAGGTGCGGACAGGGGGCTTTACAGATACGCAGTATTTT
CASTEVRTGGFTDTQYF